These 19 T cell receptor beta chains share one sample of origin, sequenced in a study of STAT5B mutations in CD4+ large granular lymphocyte leukemia. Only in-frame clones appear in the TCRdb table, and some are missing; sequencing was by immunoSEQ multiplex PCR. The sample carries about 30,000 clones, 65% to 80% recorded once. The specimen was CD4+ T cells from blood buffy coats. All receptors derive from a human donor in good health.

This clone has just one count. The chain carries TRBV5-4 and TRBJ2-5; tentatively, D is TRBD1 (5 bases). Germline CDR1 SGHNT, CDR2 YYREEE (reference sequence). Trimming took 2 bases from V and 0 from J, leaving 8 bases between them. The CDR3 is 14 amino acids. CDR3 DNA sequence: TGTGCCAGCAGCTTCGACAGCAACCAAGAGACCCAGTACTTC. It translates to CASSFDSNQETQYF. Combining the CDR3 with reference TRBV5-4 and TRBJ2-5 gives the whole variable domain ETGVTQSPTHLIKTRGQQVTLRCSSQSGHNTVSWYQQALGQGPQFIFQYYREEENGRGNFPPRFSGLQFPNYSSELNVNALELDDSALYLCASSFDSNQETQYFGPGTRLLVL.

In this sample, this clone turned up a few times. The J gene is TRBJ2-5, the V gene TRBV7-2; perhaps TRBD2 as D (5 bases). Trimming took 2 bases from V and 2 from J, leaving 9 bases between them. The CDR3 is made up of 14 amino acids. CDR1 is SGHTA, CDR2 FQGNSA, per germline. CDR3 DNA sequence: TGTGCCAGCAGCTTATTCGGGATGCAAGAGACCCAGTACTTC. As protein: CASSLFGMQETQYF. The full variable domain, completed using reference TRBV7-2 and TRBJ2-5, is GAGVSQSPSNKVTEKGKDVELRCDPISGHTALYWYRQSLGQGLEFLIYFQGNSAPDKSGLPSDRFSAERTGGSVSTLTIQRTQQEDSAVYLCASSLFGMQETQYFGPGTRLLVL.

The chain recombines TRBV7-9 with TRBJ2-7; D is possibly TRBD1 (6 bases). The CDR3 sequence is 15 residues long. V shed 1 base and J shed 3 bases, with 13 bases lying between them. Per germline, CDR1 SEHNR and CDR2 FQNEAQ (reference sequence). This CDR3 reads CASSLGHRVNYEQYF. CDR3 nucleotide sequence: TGTGCCAGCAGCTTAGGCCACAGGGTGAACTACGAGCAGTACTTC.

The V gene is TRBV19, the J gene TRBJ1-5, with D maybe TRBD1 (5 bases). The V and J ends lost 4 bases and 4 bases respectively, with 20 bases between them. Germline V gives CDR1 LNHDA, CDR2 SQIVND (reference sequence). The CDR3 covers 17 residues. CDR3 bases: TGTGCCAGTAGTAAGGCAGGGTTGGCCCTCGGGAATCAGCCCCAGCATTTT. Translating it yields CASSKAGLALGNQPQHF.

The rearrangement uses TRBV5-6 and TRBJ1-6, with TRBD1 as a possible D gene (6 bases). V lost 5 bases, J lost 7 bases, and 16 bases lay in between. CDR1 SGHDT and CDR2 YYEEEE come from the germline V gene. There are 15 residues in the CDR3. This chain's CDR3 is CASRRDPGTNSPLHF. In nucleotides, the CDR3 is TGTGCCAGCAGACGCGATCCAGGGACAAATTCACCCCTCCACTTT.

The chain recombines TRBV5-5 with TRBJ1-1; TRBD1 is a possible D gene (5 bases). Per the germline V gene, CDR1 is SGHKS and CDR2 is YYEKEE (reference sequence). V was clipped by 1 base and J by 1 base, with 8 bases between them. The CDR3 consists of 14 residues. CDR3 bases: TGTGCCAGCAGCTTGAACAGGCCGAACACTGAAGCTTTCTTT. Protein product: CASSLNRPNTEAFF.

The chain joins TRBV7-9 to TRBJ1-3; TRBD1 agrees at 11 bases. V shed 0 bases and J 4 bases; nucleotides not matched to a gene: 5. This CDR3 comprises 17 residues. The V gene's germline CDR1 is SEHNR and CDR2 FQNEAQ (reference sequence). The CDR3 coding sequence is TGTGCCAGCAGCTTAGCGGACAGGGGGCCGTGGGGAAACACCATATATTTT. Its protein is CASSLADRGPWGNTIYF.

The V and J genes are TRBV5-1 and TRBJ2-5, with 9 bases identical to TRBD1. CDR3 size: 15 residues. Trimming cost V 0 bases and J 2 bases; bases outside gene matches: 2. Germline V gene sequence: CDR1 SGHRS, CDR2 YFSETQ. Here the CDR3 reads CASSLVGQGQETQYF. Written as DNA, the CDR3 is TGCGCCAGCAGCTTGGTGGGACAGGGACAAGAGACCCAGTACTTC.

The genes are TRBV2 and TRBJ1-4, with 10 nucleotides matching TRBD1. There are 13 residues in the CDR3. J gave up 8 bases and V 8 bases, and 5 bases lay outside the gene matches. Germline V gives CDR1 SNHLY, CDR2 FYNNEI. Written as DNA, the CDR3 is TGTGCCAGCCGGGGACAGGGGTTAGAAAAACTGTTTTTT. Encoded protein: CASRGQGLEKLFF.

The gene calls are TRBV19 and TRBJ2-1; TRBD1 agrees at 7 bases. V dropped 6 bases and J dropped 12; count of bases not matched to a gene: 11. Germline loops: CDR1 LNHDA, CDR2 SQIVND (reference sequence). This CDR3 is 13 amino acids long. The CDR3 DNA is TGTGCCAGTAGATTCGCGGGCACAGGGGCGCAGTTCTTC. Its protein product is CASRFAGTGAQFF.

This chain links TRBV5-6 with TRBJ2-1; 11 bases are shared with TRBD2. CDR3 length: 16 amino acids. V lost 4 bases and J lost 3; bases outside the gene matches: 6. Germline V gene sequence: CDR1 SGHDT, CDR2 YYEEEE. The CDR3 here is CASSRGGLAVYNEQFF. The CDR3 DNA reads as TGTGCCAGCAGCCGTGGGGGACTAGCGGTCTACAATGAGCAGTTCTTC. Full variable domain (rest looked up from reference TRBV5-6 and TRBJ2-1): DAGVTQSPTHLIKTRGQQVTLRCSPKSGHDTVSWYQQALGQGPQFIFQYYEEEERQRGNFPDRFSGHQFPNYSSELNVNALLLGDSALYLCASSRGGLAVYNEQFFGPGTRLTVL.

The gene calls are TRBV9 and TRBJ2-7; 11 bases map to TRBD2. The V and J ends lost 0 bases and 2 bases, in that order; junction bases with no gene match: 4. Germline V gene lookup returns CDR1 SGDLS and CDR2 YYNGEE. The CDR3 is 16 amino acids. The CDR3, as DNA: TGTGCCAGCAGCGTAGGTAGCGGGAGGGCCCCCTACGAGCAGTACTTC. Protein product: CASSVGSGRAPYEQYF.

CDR3 bases: TGTGCCAGCAGCCCTAACCCCCCGACCCCGACGGGTGAGCAGTTCTTC. It codes for CASSPNPPTPTGEQFF. The V and J genes are TRBV9 and TRBJ2-1; D gene unclear. Germline CDR1 SGDLS, CDR2 YYNGEE. The CDR3 is 16 residues long. Trimming shortened V by 4 bases and J by 9 bases, and 23 bases separated the two germline ends.

This clone was seen a handful of times. The V call is TRBV4-2, the J call TRBJ1-1; D call uncertain. The CDR3 is made up of 16 amino acids. The V end lost 0 bases, the J end lost 2 bases, and 13 bases lay between the germline ends. CDR1 and CDR2 from the germline V gene are LGHNA and YNFKEQ. The CDR3 sequence: CASSQDVGGYNTEAFF. For the CDR3, the DNA is TGTGCCAGCAGCCAAGATGTCGGAGGGTACAACACTGAAGCTTTCTTT.

The V call is TRBV6-6, the J call TRBJ1-1; the D gene is possibly TRBD1 (5 bases). V was pared by 4 bases and J by 1 base, with 13 bases between. The CDR3 has 15 residues. The germline V gene has CDR1 MNHNY and CDR2 SVGAGI (reference sequence). This CDR3 reads CASSFPGIPNTEAFF. The CDR3 region has the DNA TGTGCCAGCAGTTTTCCAGGGATTCCGAACACTGAAGCTTTCTTT.

The table lists this clone with a few counts. The chain combines TRBV10-3 with TRBJ2-7; D gene ambiguous. Germline values: CDR1 ENHRY, CDR2 SYGVKD. Trimming removed 2 bases from V and 4 bases from J, with 6 bases in between. This CDR3 is 12 amino acids long. In nucleotides, the CDR3 is TGTGCCATCAGTGAGGCGAGATACGAGCAGTACTTC. As protein: CAISEARYEQYF.

The gene calls are TRBV6-4 and TRBJ2-1, with a possible D match to TRBD1 (5 bases). CDR1 and CDR2 (germline): MRHNA, SNTAGT. The CDR3 sequence is 14 residues long. Trimming took off 6 bases at V and 8 bases at J, with 17 bases between the two ends. CDR3: CASSRQGMSDEQFF. The CDR3 DNA reads as TGTGCCAGCAGCCGTCAGGGAATGAGTGATGAGCAGTTCTTC.

This clone has more than one count but fewer than ten. J is TRBJ1-1 and V is TRBV30, with a tentative D call TRBD1 (6 bases). The germline gives CDR1 GTSNPN, CDR2 SVGIG (reference sequence). The CDR3 extends over 14 amino acids. V was clipped by 2 bases and J by 5 bases, with 15 bases between them. Here the CDR3 DNA reads TGTGCCTGGAGTAATGTCAGGGGTGTGACTGAAGCTTTCTTT. Amino acids: CAWSNVRGVTEAFF.

The chain joins TRBV7-6 to TRBJ2-5; TRBD2 agrees at 10 bases. V shed 6 bases and J 1 base; nucleotides not matched to a gene: 8. The CDR3 length is 16 residues. Germline lookup yields CDR1 SGHVS and CDR2 FNYEAQ. The CDR3, as DNA: TGTGCCAGCAGAGTATCGAGCGGGAGGGTCCAAGAGACCCAGTACTTC. Translating gives CASRVSSGRVQETQYF.